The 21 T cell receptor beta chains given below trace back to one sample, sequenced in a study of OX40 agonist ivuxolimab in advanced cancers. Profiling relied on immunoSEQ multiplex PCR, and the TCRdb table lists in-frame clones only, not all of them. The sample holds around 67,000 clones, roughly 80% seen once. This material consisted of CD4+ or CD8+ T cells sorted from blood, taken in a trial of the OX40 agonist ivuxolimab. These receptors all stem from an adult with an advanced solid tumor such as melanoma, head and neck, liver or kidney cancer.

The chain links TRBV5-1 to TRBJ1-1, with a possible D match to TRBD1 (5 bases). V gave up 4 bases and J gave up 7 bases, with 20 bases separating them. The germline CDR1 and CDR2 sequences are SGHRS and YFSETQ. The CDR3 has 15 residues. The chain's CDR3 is CASSPGDGTPVEAFF. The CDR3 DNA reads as TGCGCCAGCAGCCCGGGAGACGGGACTCCGGTTGAAGCTTTCTTT.

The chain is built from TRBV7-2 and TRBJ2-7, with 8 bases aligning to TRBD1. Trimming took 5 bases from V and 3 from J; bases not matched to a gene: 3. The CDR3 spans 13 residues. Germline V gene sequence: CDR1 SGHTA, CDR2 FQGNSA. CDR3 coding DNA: TGTGCCAGCAGCGGACAGGGCGGCTACGAGCAGTACTTC. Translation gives CASSGQGGYEQYF.

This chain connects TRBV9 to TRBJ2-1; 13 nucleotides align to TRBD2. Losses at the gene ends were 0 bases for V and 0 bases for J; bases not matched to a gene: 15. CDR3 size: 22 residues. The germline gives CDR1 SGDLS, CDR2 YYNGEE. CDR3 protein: CASSVATPVPGLAGSSYNEQFF. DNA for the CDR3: TGTGCCAGCAGCGTAGCTACCCCTGTCCCGGGACTAGCGGGAAGCTCCTACAATGAGCAGTTCTTC.

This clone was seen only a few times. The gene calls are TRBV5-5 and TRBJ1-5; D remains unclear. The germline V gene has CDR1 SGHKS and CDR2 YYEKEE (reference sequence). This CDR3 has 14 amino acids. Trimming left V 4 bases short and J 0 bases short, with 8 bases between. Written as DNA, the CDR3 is TGTGCCAGCAGCCCCTCTCTTAGCAATCAGCCCCAGCATTTT. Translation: CASSPSLSNQPQHF.

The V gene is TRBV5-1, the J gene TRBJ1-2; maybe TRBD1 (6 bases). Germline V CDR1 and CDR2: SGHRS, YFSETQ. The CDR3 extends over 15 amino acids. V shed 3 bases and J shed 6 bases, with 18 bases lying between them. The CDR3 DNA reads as TGCGCCAGCAGCTGGGGGGGCAGGGCATGGGATGGCTACACCTTC. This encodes CASSWGGRAWDGYTF.

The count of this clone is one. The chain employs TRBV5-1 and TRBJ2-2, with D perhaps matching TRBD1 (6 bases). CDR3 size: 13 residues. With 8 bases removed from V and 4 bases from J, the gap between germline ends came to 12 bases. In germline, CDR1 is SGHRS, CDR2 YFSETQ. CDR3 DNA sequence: TGCGCCAGTGCTGGGGGCACCACCGGGGAGCTGTTTTTT. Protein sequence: CASAGGTTGELFF.

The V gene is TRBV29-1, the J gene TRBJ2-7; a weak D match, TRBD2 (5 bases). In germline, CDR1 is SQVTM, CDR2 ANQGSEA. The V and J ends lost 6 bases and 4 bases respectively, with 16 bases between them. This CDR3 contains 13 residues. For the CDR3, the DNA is TGCAGCGTGAGGGCGGTCGGGGAGTACGAGCAGTACTTC. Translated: CSVRAVGEYEQYF.

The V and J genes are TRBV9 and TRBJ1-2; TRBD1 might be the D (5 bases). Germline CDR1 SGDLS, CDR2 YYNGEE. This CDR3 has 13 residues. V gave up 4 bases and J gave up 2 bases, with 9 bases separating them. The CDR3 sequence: CASSPRVNYGYTF. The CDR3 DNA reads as TGTGCCAGCAGCCCCAGGGTGAACTATGGCTACACCTTC.

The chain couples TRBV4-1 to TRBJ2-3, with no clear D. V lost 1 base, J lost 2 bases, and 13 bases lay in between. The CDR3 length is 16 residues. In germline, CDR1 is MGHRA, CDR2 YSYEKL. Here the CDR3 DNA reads TGCGCCAGCAGCCAAGTCAATTTAGTGACCACAGATACGCAGTATTTT. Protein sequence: CASSQVNLVTTDTQYF.

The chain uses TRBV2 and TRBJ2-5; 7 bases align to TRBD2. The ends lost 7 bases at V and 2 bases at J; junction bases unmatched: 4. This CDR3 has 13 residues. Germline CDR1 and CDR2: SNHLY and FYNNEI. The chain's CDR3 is CASIGGGQETQYF. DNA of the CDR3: TGTGCCAGCATTGGCGGGGGACAAGAGACCCAGTACTTC.

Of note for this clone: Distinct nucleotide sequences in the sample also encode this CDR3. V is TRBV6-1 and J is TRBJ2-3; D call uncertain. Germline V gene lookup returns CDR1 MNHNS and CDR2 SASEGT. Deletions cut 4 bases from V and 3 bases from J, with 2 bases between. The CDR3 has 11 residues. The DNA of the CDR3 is TGTGCCAGCAGTGTGACAGATACGCAGTATTTT. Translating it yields CASSVTDTQYF.

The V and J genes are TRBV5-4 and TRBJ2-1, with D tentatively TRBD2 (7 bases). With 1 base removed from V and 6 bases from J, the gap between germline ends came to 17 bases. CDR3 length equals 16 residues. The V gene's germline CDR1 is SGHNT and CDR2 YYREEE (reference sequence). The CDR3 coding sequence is TGTGCCAGCAGCTTGAGTATGGGGGGGCGGCTCAATGAGCAGTTCTTC. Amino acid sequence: CASSLSMGGRLNEQFF.

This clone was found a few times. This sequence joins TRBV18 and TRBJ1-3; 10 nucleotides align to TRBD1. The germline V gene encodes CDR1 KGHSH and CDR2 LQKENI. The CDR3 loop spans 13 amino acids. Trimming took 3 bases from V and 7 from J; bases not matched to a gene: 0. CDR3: CASSPDRGNTIYF. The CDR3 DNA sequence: TGTGCCAGCTCACCGGACAGGGGGAACACCATATATTTT.

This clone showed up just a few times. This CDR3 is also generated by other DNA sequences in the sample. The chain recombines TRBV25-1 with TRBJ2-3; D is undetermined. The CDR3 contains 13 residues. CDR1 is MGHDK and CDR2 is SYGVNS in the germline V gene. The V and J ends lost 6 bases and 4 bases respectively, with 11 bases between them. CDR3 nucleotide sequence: TGTGCCAGCAGCGCATGGCGCGCAGATACGCAGTATTTT. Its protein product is CASSAWRADTQYF. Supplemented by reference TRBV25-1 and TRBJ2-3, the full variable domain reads EADIYQTPRYLVIGTGKKITLECSQTMGHDKMYWYQQDPGMELHLIHYSYGVNSTEKGDLSSESTVSRIRTEHFPLTLESARPSHTSQYLCASSAWRADTQYFGPGTRLTVL.

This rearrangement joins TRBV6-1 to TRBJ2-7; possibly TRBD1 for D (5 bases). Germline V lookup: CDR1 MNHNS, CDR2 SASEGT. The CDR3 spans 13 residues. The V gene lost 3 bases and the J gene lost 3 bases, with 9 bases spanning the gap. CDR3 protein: CASSEGQYYEQYF. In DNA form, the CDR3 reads TGTGCCAGCAGTGAGGGGCAGTACTACGAGCAGTACTTC.

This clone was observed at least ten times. The DNA of the CDR3 is TGTGCCAGCAACTTCCAGGGCAACGGTCAGCCCCAGCATTTT. It encodes CASNFQGNGQPQHF. V and J are TRBV28 and TRBJ1-5; D is possibly TRBD1 (5 bases). Germline CDR1 MDHEN, CDR2 SYDVKM. The CDR3 is 14 amino acids. Trimming cost V 7 bases and J 6 bases, with 16 bases left between them.

The CDR3 protein is CASSPRTALGYEQYF. The CDR3 bases are TGTGCCAGCTCACCGCGGACGGCTCTTGGCTACGAGCAGTACTTC. V usage is TRBV18 and J usage is TRBJ2-7; D not resolved. Germline CDR1 reads KGHSH; CDR2 reads LQKENI. Trimming stripped 3 bases from V and 3 bases from J, with 15 bases between. This CDR3 region has 15 residues.

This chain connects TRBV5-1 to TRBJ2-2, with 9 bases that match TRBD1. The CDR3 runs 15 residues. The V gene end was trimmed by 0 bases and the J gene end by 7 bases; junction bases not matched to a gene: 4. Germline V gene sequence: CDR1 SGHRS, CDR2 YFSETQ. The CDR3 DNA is TGCGCCAGCAGCTTGGAACAGGGGGCTGGCGGGGAGCTGTTTTTT. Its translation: CASSLEQGAGGELFF.

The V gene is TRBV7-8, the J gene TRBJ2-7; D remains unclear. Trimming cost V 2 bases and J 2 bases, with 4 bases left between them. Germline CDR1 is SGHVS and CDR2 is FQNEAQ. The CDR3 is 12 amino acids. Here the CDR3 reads CASSLSAYEQYF. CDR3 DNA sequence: TGTGCCAGCAGCTTATCTGCCTACGAGCAGTACTTC.

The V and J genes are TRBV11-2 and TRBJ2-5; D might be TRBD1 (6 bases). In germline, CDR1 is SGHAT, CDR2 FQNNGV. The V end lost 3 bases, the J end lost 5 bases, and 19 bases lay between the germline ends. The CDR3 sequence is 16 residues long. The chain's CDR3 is CASSLGAGWGAETQYF. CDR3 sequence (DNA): TGTGCCAGCAGCTTGGGGGCAGGGTGGGGAGCGGAGACCCAGTACTTC.

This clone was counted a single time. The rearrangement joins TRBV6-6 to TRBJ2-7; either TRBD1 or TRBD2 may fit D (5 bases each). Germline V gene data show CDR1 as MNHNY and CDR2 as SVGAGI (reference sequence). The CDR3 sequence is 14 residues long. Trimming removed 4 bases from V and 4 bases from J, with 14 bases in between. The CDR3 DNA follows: TGTGCCAGCAGTTTCGGGACGGCTACTTACGAGCAGTACTTC. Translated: CASSFGTATYEQYF.